This entry concerns a single T cell receptor beta chain. Original methodology: Researchers report that nucleated cell counts were estimated from reference gene primer amplification. Assay used: immunoSEQ multiplex PCR; TCRdb lists only in-frame clones, some missing. For V, J and clone size, that table is used; D and trimming come from the DNA. The table records more than 50,000 clones, around 90% of them present only once. These data originate in a study of blood T cell repertoires in COVID-19. Study-level background: The United States, Italy and Spain provided the acute and convalescent COVID-19 samples. PBMCs, B-cell-depleted T cells, or T cells provided the cDNA or gDNA that made up the material.

The CDR3 is made up of 15 amino acids. CDR1 SGHDN and CDR2 FVKESK come from the germline V gene. The V and J ends lost 5 bases and 8 bases respectively, with 18 bases between them. The material sequenced was peripheral blood. This TCR came from a human donor with active COVID-19. The donor label of this sample is uncertain. V gene TRBV14 combines with J gene TRBJ1-4; TRBD1 is a possible D gene (5 bases). CDR3 sequence reads: CASSVPRASGEKLFF. CDR3 bases: TGTGCCAGCAGCGTCCCCAGGGCTAGTGGGGAAAAACTGTTTTTT.